Shown below are 30 T cell receptor beta chains from a single sample sequenced in a study of follicular helper T cells after annual influenza vaccination. Time point here: 2015-2016 season, 7 days after influenza vaccination. The method was immunoSEQ multiplex PCR; TCRdb's version includes in-frame clones alone and lacks a portion of them. The table includes fewer than 7,000 clones, 84% detected once. Here the sequenced sample was CXCR5- memory CD4+ T cells sorted from blood, taken 7 days after influenza vaccination. The receptors stem from an adult who received the influenza vaccine.

In its sample, this clone was seen a few times. The conserved closing phenylalanine or tryptophan is absent in this CDR3, likely reflecting a read error. It is unclear where the CDR3 begins or ends on the DNA, so no DNA is shown, and the CDR3 is as TCRdb lists it. The rearrangement links TRBV7-2 to TRBJ2-7. Germline V gene data show CDR1 as SGHTA and CDR2 as FQGNSA. The CDR3 totals 14 residues, both ends included. The CDR3 loop reads CASSLDRTPNLRYL.

V and J are TRBV5-4 and TRBJ2-2, with D unresolved. Trimming cost V 5 bases and J 7 bases, with 6 bases left between them. The germline V gene encodes CDR1 SGHNT and CDR2 YYREEE (reference sequence). The CDR3 spans 11 residues. CDR3 DNA: TGTGCCAGCAGACTCAACGGGGAGCTGTTTTTT. Its protein is CASRLNGELFF.

This chain uses TRBV6-5 with TRBJ1-3; D perhaps matches TRBD1 (5 bases). CDR1 and CDR2 (germline): MNHEY, SVGAGI. Trimming took off 7 bases at V and 4 bases at J, with 14 bases between the two ends. The CDR3 has 14 amino acids. CDR3 sequence reads: CASTSEGLGNTIYF. The CDR3 DNA reads as TGTGCCAGCACCTCCGAGGGACTAGGAAACACCATATATTTT.

This chain uses TRBV6-6 with TRBJ1-3; possible D gene TRBD1, 6 bases. Germline V gene data show CDR1 as MNHNY and CDR2 as SVGAGI (reference sequence). The CDR3 is 13 residues long. V dropped 8 bases and J dropped 0 bases, with 8 bases sitting between them. DNA for the CDR3: TGTGCCAGCTTACAGGGCTCTGGAAACACCATATATTTT. Translation: CASLQGSGNTIYF.

The chain is built from TRBV7-2 and TRBJ2-6, with D hard to call. The CDR3 totals 12 residues. Trimming removed 5 bases from V and 2 bases from J, with 1 base in between. Germline CDR1 SGHTA, CDR2 FQGNSA. CDR3 nucleotide sequence: TGTGCCAGCAGCGCTGGGGCCAACGTCCTGACTTTC. Its translation: CASSAGANVLTF.

V usage is TRBV4-2 and J usage is TRBJ1-4; the D gene is possibly TRBD1 (6 bases). Trimming cost V 4 bases and J 4 bases, with 16 bases left between them. The V gene's germline CDR1 is LGHNA and CDR2 YNFKEQ. The CDR3 contains 16 residues. The CDR3 DNA reads as TGTGCCAGCAGCCTTGGACCGACAGGAAATAATGAAAAACTGTTTTTT. The encoded protein is CASSLGPTGNNEKLFF.

This clone was seen only once. The chain links TRBV5-6 to TRBJ1-5; the D is unclear. Trimming took off 4 bases at V and 5 bases at J, with 13 bases between the two ends. The length of the CDR3 is 14 residues. The V gene's germline CDR1 is SGHDT and CDR2 YYEEEE. The CDR3 sequence: CASSSKTNYQPQHF. DNA of the CDR3: TGTGCCAGCAGCAGTAAGACAAATTATCAGCCCCAGCATTTT.

This sequence joins TRBV19 and TRBJ2-2; TRBD1 or TRBD2 may be the D gene (6 bases each). This CDR3 spans 17 amino acids. Germline V lookup: CDR1 LNHDA, CDR2 SQIVND (reference sequence). V was shortened by 0 bases and J by 1 base, with 12 bases between the two germline ends. This chain's CDR3 is CASSIEGGRRNTGELFF. Here the CDR3 DNA reads TGTGCCAGTAGTATAGAAGGGGGGCGCCGGAACACCGGGGAGCTGTTTTTT.

The chain joins TRBV6-1 to TRBJ1-6; 7 bases align to TRBD1. Germline CDR1 MNHNS, CDR2 SASEGT. The CDR3 is 13 amino acids. V dropped 5 bases and J dropped 5; count of bases not matched to a gene: 0. The CDR3 DNA reads as TGTGCCAGCAGTCAGGGGGATAATTCACCCCTCCACTTT. Translated, it gives CASSQGDNSPLHF.

The chain carries TRBV11-2 and TRBJ2-7; either TRBD1 or TRBD2 may supply D (6 bases each). The germline V gene has CDR1 SGHAT and CDR2 FQNNGV. Trimming took off 1 base at V and 5 bases at J, with 15 bases between the two ends. This CDR3 region has 15 residues. The CDR3 bases are TGTGCCAGCAGCTTAGTAAGGGGGGCGAACCACGAGCAGTACTTC. Protein: CASSLVRGANHEQYF.

The J gene is TRBJ2-1, the V gene TRBV7-9, with 15 positions matching TRBD2. The CDR3 is 15 residues long. Germline V gives CDR1 SEHNR, CDR2 FQNEAQ (reference sequence). V was clipped by 5 bases and J by 10 bases; unmatched bases: 6. The CDR3 coding sequence is TGTGCCAGCAGCGCCCGGACTAGCGGGGGGGACGAGCAGTTCTTC. Encoded protein: CASSARTSGGDEQFF.

This clone was found once. This chain connects TRBV10-3 to TRBJ2-1; D unresolved. The CDR3 contains 17 residues. V lost 0 bases and J lost 2, with 14 bases in between. Germline V gene sequence: CDR1 ENHRY, CDR2 SYGVKD. CDR3 sequence: CAISESSGRGAYNEQFF. In DNA form, the CDR3 reads TGTGCCATCAGTGAGTCGTCGGGTAGAGGCGCCTACAATGAGCAGTTCTTC.

J is TRBJ2-1 and V is TRBV28, with D possibly TRBD1 on 6 matching bases. CDR1 MDHEN and CDR2 SYDVKM come from the germline V gene. V was pared by 6 bases and J by 6 bases, with 18 bases between. This CDR3 contains 15 residues. This CDR3 reads CASRGQSPRGNEQFF. The CDR3 nucleotides read TGTGCCAGCAGGGGACAATCGCCCCGGGGCAATGAGCAGTTCTTC.

The rearrangement joins TRBV7-9 to TRBJ2-1; the D gene is possibly TRBD2 (5 bases). The CDR3 is made up of 16 amino acids. The germline V gene has CDR1 SEHNR and CDR2 FQNEAQ (reference sequence). V shed 3 bases and J shed 0 bases, with 12 bases lying between them. In nucleotides, the CDR3 is TGTGCCAGCAGCTTGAGAGCGGATAGCTCCTACAATGAGCAGTTCTTC. Amino acid sequence: CASSLRADSSYNEQFF.

This clone was observed a handful of times. The V gene is TRBV19, the J gene TRBJ1-6; TRBD1 might be the D (6 bases). V shed 9 bases and J shed 9 bases, with 15 bases lying between them. CDR1 and CDR2 (germline): LNHDA, SQIVND (reference sequence). This CDR3 region has 13 residues. The CDR3 loop is CASTQGLGSPLHF. CDR3 DNA: TGTGCCAGCACACAGGGCCTTGGTTCACCCCTCCACTTT.

The chain uses TRBV28 and TRBJ2-3; D is unresolved. Germline CDR1 reads MDHEN; CDR2 reads SYDVKM. This CDR3 is 15 amino acids long. Trimming removed 6 bases at V and 0 bases at J, with 13 bases between. The CDR3 nucleotides read TGTGCCAGCAGCCCCAGGTCGCCGAGCACAGATACGCAGTATTTT. Residues: CASSPRSPSTDTQYF.

The V and J genes are TRBV5-1 and TRBJ2-3; D is perhaps TRBD2 (7 bases). The CDR3 has 16 residues. Per germline, CDR1 SGHRS and CDR2 YFSETQ. Trimming took off 5 bases at V and 6 bases at J, with 22 bases between the two ends. The CDR3 loop is CASRNHLGRGSDTQYF. The CDR3 nucleotides are TGCGCCAGCAGAAATCATCTGGGGAGGGGGTCGGATACGCAGTATTTT.

The rearrangement joins TRBV6-1 to TRBJ2-7; D is undetermined. Looked up from germline, CDR1 is MNHNS and CDR2 is SASEGT. This CDR3 region has 15 residues. V was pared by 7 bases and J by 1 base, with 17 bases between. CDR3 nucleotide sequence: TGTGCCAGCACTCCCTTCCCGGTCGTATCCTACGAGCAGTACTTC. Translated, it gives CASTPFPVVSYEQYF.

The gene calls are TRBV5-1 and TRBJ2-1; D not certain. The CDR3 has 13 amino acids. The germline V gene has CDR1 SGHRS and CDR2 YFSETQ. With 3 bases removed from V and 2 bases from J, the gap between germline ends came to 6 bases. CDR3 sequence: CASSSPPYNEQFF. As DNA, the CDR3 is TGCGCCAGCAGCTCACCCCCCTACAATGAGCAGTTCTTC.

The rearrangement links TRBV27 to TRBJ2-7; D is unclear. Germline V gene sequence: CDR1 MNHEY, CDR2 SMNVEV (reference sequence). This CDR3 is built from 16 residues. The V and J ends lost 6 bases and 1 base respectively, with 19 bases between them. In DNA form, the CDR3 reads TGTGCCAGCAGATCCCATCCTAGGTCGCTGTCCTACGAGCAGTACTTC. Translation: CASRSHPRSLSYEQYF.

This clone was recorded a few times. The CDR3 spells CASSMRGVSKQYF. The CDR3, as DNA: TGTGCCAGTAGTATGCGAGGGGTCAGTAAGCAGTACTTC. V and J are TRBV19 and TRBJ2-7; D assignment may be TRBD1 or TRBD2 (5 bases each). Germline V gives CDR1 LNHDA, CDR2 SQIVND (reference sequence). V was trimmed by 3 bases and J by 8 bases, leaving 14 bases between them. The CDR3 runs 13 residues.

The J gene is TRBJ1-4, the V gene TRBV5-4; no reliable D call. The CDR3 loop spans 13 amino acids. Trimming pared 5 bases from V and 1 base from J, leaving 6 bases between. Germline V gives CDR1 SGHNT, CDR2 YYREEE (reference sequence). CDR3 protein: CASRDGTNEKLFF. As DNA, the CDR3 is TGTGCCAGCAGGGACGGAACTAATGAAAAACTGTTTTTT.

This clone was detected once. V is TRBV2 and J is TRBJ1-2; TRBD1 aligns across 9 bases. This CDR3 contains 15 residues. The V gene's germline CDR1 is SNHLY and CDR2 FYNNEI. Trimming cost V 2 bases and J 4 bases; bases outside gene matches: 5. The CDR3 bases are TGTGCCAGCAGTGAAACCGGGACAGGGATCTATGGCTACACCTTC. It codes for CASSETGTGIYGYTF. The variable domain in full, with the rest retrieved from reference TRBV2 and TRBJ1-2, is EPEVTQTPSHQVTQMGQEVILRCVPISNHLYFYWYRQILGQKVEFLVSFYNNEISEKSEIFDDQFSVERPDGSNFTLKIRSTKLEDSAMYFCASSETGTGIYGYTFGSGTRLTVV.

The chain couples TRBV5-1 to TRBJ1-1, with TRBD1 matching 10 bases. Germline CDR1 SGHRS, CDR2 YFSETQ. The CDR3 loop spans 15 amino acids. Trimming cost V 6 bases and J 0 bases; bases outside gene matches: 5. The CDR3 loop is CASKRQGALNTEAFF. The CDR3, as DNA: TGCGCCAGCAAAAGACAGGGGGCCCTGAACACTGAAGCTTTCTTT.

The chain employs TRBV6-6 and TRBJ1-5, with 7 bases that match TRBD1. Germline CDR1 MNHNY, CDR2 SVGAGI (reference sequence). V lost 6 bases, J lost 2 bases, and 10 bases stayed unmatched. The CDR3 extends over 16 amino acids. The CDR3 bases are TGTGCCAGCAGCTCGCCCAACAGGGGTGGCAATCAGCCCCAGCATTTT. This codes for CASSSPNRGGNQPQHF.

The chain carries TRBV28 and TRBJ2-1, with TRBD2 as a possible D gene (5 bases). V lost 7 bases and J 6 bases, leaving 16 bases between the germline ends. In germline, CDR1 is MDHEN, CDR2 SYDVKM. The CDR3 totals 14 residues. Here the CDR3 DNA reads TGTGCCAGCAAACCCGGGAACCTTGGCAATGAGCAGTTCTTC. This encodes CASKPGNLGNEQFF. Combining the CDR3 with reference TRBV28 and TRBJ2-1 gives the whole variable domain DVKVTQSSRYLVKRTGEKVFLECVQDMDHENMFWYRQDPGLGLRLIYFSYDVKMKEKGDIPEGYSVSREKKERFSLILESASTNQTSMYLCASKPGNLGNEQFFGPGTRLTVL.

The genes are TRBV5-5 and TRBJ1-4; no clear D gene. The V and J ends lost 2 bases and 7 bases respectively, with 15 bases between them. From germline, CDR1 is SGHKS and CDR2 YYEKEE (reference sequence). This CDR3 has 15 residues. This chain's CDR3 is CASSFEVRTIEKLFF. The CDR3, as DNA: TGTGCCAGCAGCTTTGAAGTCAGGACGATTGAAAAACTGTTTTTT. The whole variable domain, remainder taken from reference TRBV5-5 and TRBJ1-4, is DAGVTQSPTHLIKTRGQQVTLRCSPISGHKSVSWYQQVLGQGPQFIFQYYEKEERGRGNFPDRFSARQFPNYSSELNVNALLLGDSALYLCASSFEVRTIEKLFFGSGTQLSVL.

The chain combines TRBV30 with TRBJ2-1; a possible D gene is TRBD2 (7 bases). Trimming removed 4 bases from V and 2 bases from J, with 9 bases in between. CDR3 size: 13 residues. Germline V gives CDR1 GTSNPN, CDR2 SVGIG (reference sequence). The CDR3 region has the DNA TGTGCCTGGAAAGGGGGGGCCTACAATGAGCAGTTCTTC. Translating gives CAWKGGAYNEQFF.

The V and J genes are TRBV7-2 and TRBJ1-2; D is uncertain. The germline gives CDR1 SGHTA, CDR2 FQGNSA. The V end was cut by 5 bases, the J end by 8 bases, with 15 bases between. CDR3 length equals 13 residues. Here the CDR3 DNA reads TGTGCCAGCAGCCCCTCCAGTGGGCAAGGCTACACCTTC. Amino acid sequence: CASSPSSGQGYTF.

The CDR3 region has the DNA TGTGCCATCAGTCCTAGCGGGAGGAGCACAGATACGCAGTATTTT. Residues: CAISPSGRSTDTQYF. J is TRBJ2-3 and V is TRBV10-3; 11 bases fit TRBD2. The CDR3 consists of 15 residues. Germline lookup yields CDR1 ENHRY and CDR2 SYGVKD. Losses at the gene ends were 5 bases for V and 0 bases for J; bases not matched to a gene: 1.